This is a list of T cell receptor beta chains from one sample in a study of control samples from healthy donors and cancer patients. Produced via immunoSEQ multiplex PCR; TCRdb's table is partial and in-frame only. The profile shows some 100,000 clones, roughly 89% of them singletons. The sequencing input was blood. The receptors stem from a woman between 50 and 59 years old in good health. The CDR3 runs from the conserved cysteine through the conserved F or W. A D gene is named only where the DNA matches it firmly. The size entry is marked missing in some rows and otherwise reads once, few, many or a size class.

abundance,v_gene,j_gene,d_gene,CDR3nt,CDR3aa
.,TRBV2,TRBJ1-3,TRBD1,TGTGCCAGCAGCCTGACAGGGGGCTCTGGAAACACCATATATTTT,CASSLTGGSGNTIYF
.,TRBV6-5,TRBJ1-2,TRBD1,TGTGCCAGTAAGGGACAGGGCTCCTATGGCTACACCTTC,CASKGQGSYGYTF
.,TRBV20-1,TRBJ2-5,.,TGCAGTGCTAGACCTAAAGAGACCCAGTACTTC,CSARPKETQYF
.,TRBV19,TRBJ2-5,.,TGTGCCAGTAGTCCACAGGGACAAGAGACCCAGTACTTC,CASSPQGQETQYF
.,TRBV2,TRBJ2-2,TRBD1,TGTGCCAGCAAAGGACAGGGGTTGTACACCGGGGAGCTGTTTTTT,CASKGQGLYTGELFF
once,TRBV6-2/TRBV6-3,TRBJ2-5,.,TGTGCCAGCAGCAAGAGCCTGATCCAAGAGACCCAGTACTTC,CASSKSLIQETQYF
.,TRBV2,TRBJ2-3,TRBD2,TGTGCCAGCATAATCGGAGCGGGGGACACAGATACGCAGTATTTT,CASIIGAGDTDTQYF
.,TRBV3-1/TRBV3-2,TRBJ2-4,TRBD2,TGTGCCAGCAGCCACATAGGACTAGCGGGCGGGGGGGCCAAAAACATTCAGTACTTC,CASSHIGLAGGGAKNIQYF
.,TRBV4-1,TRBJ2-7,.,TGCGCCAGCAGCCAAGTTTTGGACGCCGGGGAGCAGTACTTC,CASSQVLDAGEQYF
.,TRBV4-1,TRBJ1-2,.,TGCGCCAGCAGCCAGGGTTTAGCGAGGGGGGGCGCGAGGTATGGCTACACCTTC,CASSQGLARGGARYGYTF
.,TRBV5-6,TRBJ2-7,.,TGTGCCAGCAGCGGCTCCTACGAGCAGTACTTC,CASSGSYEQYF
.,TRBV28,TRBJ1-1,.,TGTGCCTCCACCGAAGACGGATGGAACACTGAAGCTTTCTTT,CASTEDGWNTEAFF
.,TRBV5-1,TRBJ1-6,.,TGCGCCAGCAGTCGACAGGAGATTCTCTCCTATAATTCACCCCTCCACTTT,CASSRQEILSYNSPLHF
.,TRBV11-2,TRBJ2-7,TRBD1,TGTGCCAGCAGCTTAGCACAGGGGTCCTACGAGCAGTACTTC,CASSLAQGSYEQYF
.,TRBV4-3,TRBJ2-2,.,TGCGCCAGCAGCCAAGGGCCGCGCGCCCCTAGTCCGAACACCGGGGAGCTGTTTTTT,CASSQGPRAPSPNTGELFF
.,TRBV25-1,TRBJ2-7,.,TGTGCCAGCAGGGCCCCCGGCAGGGGATACGAGCAGTACTTC,CASRAPGRGYEQYF
.,TRBV7-9,TRBJ2-1,TRBD2,TGTGCCAGCAGCTTATTTGGGGGGGCCTACAATGAGCAGTTCTTC,CASSLFGGAYNEQFF
.,TRBV19,TRBJ1-4,.,TGTGCCAGTGGACCTGGGGGTACTGATGAAAAACTGTTTTTT,CASGPGGTDEKLFF
.,TRBV7-3,TRBJ1-3,.,TGTGCCAGCAGCTTAAATGGAAACACCATATATTTT,CASSLNGNTIYF
.,TRBV30,TRBJ2-2,.,TGTGCCTGGAGGGGGGACGTTTCTACCGGGGAGCTGTTTTTT,CAWRGDVSTGELFF
.,TRBV11-2,TRBJ2-1,TRBD2,TGTGCCAGCAGCTTAAATCAGGTCGGCGGGAGAGGCAATGAGCAGTTCTTC,CASSLNQVGGRGNEQFF
.,TRBV2,TRBJ1-3,.,TGTGCCAGCAGTGATTCCCAGGGTAACTCTGGAAACACCATATATTTT,CASSDSQGNSGNTIYF
.,TRBV2,TRBJ2-2,.,TGTGCCAGCAGTTTCCCCGGGGAGCTGTTTTTT,CASSFPGELFF
few,TRBV5-6,TRBJ1-1,TRBD1,TGTGCCAGCAGCCAACCGGGACAGGGTTTCACTGAAGCTTTCTTT,CASSQPGQGFTEAFF
.,TRBV19,TRBJ1-2,TRBD1,TGTGCCAGTAGTATAGTCCCCGGGACAGGCTATGGCTACACCTTC,CASSIVPGTGYGYTF
.,TRBV24-1,TRBJ1-6,.,TGTGCCACCAGTGATCCCCCCCAGGAGTATAATTCACCCCTCCACTTT,CATSDPPQEYNSPLHF
.,TRBV3-1/TRBV3-2,TRBJ2-3,TRBD1,TGTGCCAGCAGCCAACAGGGGGCGCAAACAGATACGCAGTATTTT,CASSQQGAQTDTQYF
once,TRBV11-3,TRBJ2-5,TRBD2,TGTGCCAGCAGCTTGCGATATAGCGGGAGGGCCGGAGAGACCCAGTACTTC,CASSLRYSGRAGETQYF
once,TRBV6-4,TRBJ2-3,TRBD1,TGTGCCAGCAGTGTTGCAGGGGGAGGCACAGATACGCAGTATTTT,CASSVAGGGTDTQYF
.,TRBV19,TRBJ1-5,.,TGTGCCAGTAGTGATGGCAGCCTAGTTCGCAATCAGCCCCAGCATTTT,CASSDGSLVRNQPQHF
.,TRBV5-1,TRBJ2-3,TRBD2,TGCGCCAGCACCCCTGGGACTAGCGGTCTCACAGATACGCAGTATTTT,CASTPGTSGLTDTQYF
.,TRBV10-1,TRBJ2-5,.,TGCGCCAGCAGTGAGGGGGCTAAAGAGACCCAGTACTTC,CASSEGAKETQYF
.,TRBV27,TRBJ2-3,TRBD1,TGTGCCAGCAGTCCCGGGACAGTAAGCACAGATACGCAGTATTTT,CASSPGTVSTDTQYF
few,TRBV30,TRBJ1-5,.,TGTGCCTGGAGCCGGGACATGAGCAATCAGCCCCAGCATTTT,CAWSRDMSNQPQHF